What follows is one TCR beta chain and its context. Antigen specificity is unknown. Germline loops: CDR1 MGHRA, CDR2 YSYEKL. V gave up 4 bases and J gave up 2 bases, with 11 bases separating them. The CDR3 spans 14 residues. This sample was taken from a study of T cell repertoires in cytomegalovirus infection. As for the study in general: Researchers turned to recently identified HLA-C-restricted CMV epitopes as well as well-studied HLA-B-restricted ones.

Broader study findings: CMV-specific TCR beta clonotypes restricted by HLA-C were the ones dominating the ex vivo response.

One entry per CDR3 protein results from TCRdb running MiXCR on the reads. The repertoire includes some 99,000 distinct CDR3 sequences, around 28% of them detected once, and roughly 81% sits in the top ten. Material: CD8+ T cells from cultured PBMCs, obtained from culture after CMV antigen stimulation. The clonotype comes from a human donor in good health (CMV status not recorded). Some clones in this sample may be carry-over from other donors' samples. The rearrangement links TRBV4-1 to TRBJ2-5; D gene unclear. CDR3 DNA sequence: TGCGCCAGCAGCCCTTTTCAGTTACAAGAGACCCAGTACTTC. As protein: CASSPFQLQETQYF.